These 19 T cell receptor beta chains share one sample of origin, sequenced in a study of blood T cells in healthy people across ages. For the second PCR, which ran for about 6 to 11 cycles, a sample-barcoded 5' primer and a J-beta primer mix were used. TCRdb re-derived calls from the 5' RACE reads in MiXCR, one entry per CDR3 protein. The sample lists approximately 800,000 distinct CDR3 sequences, 55% to 75% occurring once. The specimen was blood. The receptors here all came from a young man in good health.

The chain couples TRBV12-3 or TRBV12-4 to TRBJ1-6; the D is unclear. V was shortened by 6 bases and J by 1 base, with 10 bases between the two germline ends. The CDR3 runs 15 residues. The CDR3, as DNA: TGTGCCAGCAGAGGAGGTGGATCCTATAATTCACCCCTCCACTTT. Protein product: CASRGGGSYNSPLHF.

CDR3 region: CASSFGQGKSDEQFF. CDR3 nucleotides: TGTGCCAGCAGTTTCGGTCAGGGTAAATCGGATGAGCAGTTCTTC. The chain carries TRBV27 and TRBJ2-1; tentative D call: TRBD1 (5 bases). Germline lookup yields CDR1 MNHEY and CDR2 SMNVEV (reference sequence). Trimming left V 3 bases short and J 8 bases short, with 17 bases between. The length of the CDR3 is 15 residues.

The V and J genes are TRBV28 and TRBJ2-7; 9 nucleotides match TRBD2. The CDR3 length is 15 residues. V trimming: 5 bases; J trimming: 7 bases; junction bases outside the gene matches: 12. CDR1 MDHEN and CDR2 SYDVKM come from the germline V gene. The DNA of the CDR3 is TGTGCCAGCAGTAGAGCGGGAGGACGATACAATGAGCAGTACTTC. As protein: CASSRAGGRYNEQYF.

This clonotype appeared a few times. J is TRBJ1-1 and V is TRBV29-1, with unresolved D. CDR1 and CDR2 (germline): SQVTM, ANQGSEA. V shed 5 bases and J shed 1 base, with 5 bases lying between them. This CDR3 has 11 amino acids. As DNA, the CDR3 is TGCAGCGTTTCACCGAACACTGAAGCTTTCTTT. Translated: CSVSPNTEAFF.

The chain recombines TRBV5-1 with TRBJ2-1; possibly TRBD2 for D (6 bases). Germline V gives CDR1 SGHRS, CDR2 YFSETQ. V was trimmed by 0 bases and J by 5 bases, leaving 12 bases between them. There are 15 residues in the CDR3. The CDR3 spells CASSLEPSADNEQFF. The DNA of the CDR3 is TGCGCCAGCAGCTTGGAGCCTAGCGCTGACAATGAGCAGTTCTTC.

The gene calls are TRBV5-8 and TRBJ2-4; no definite D call. CDR3 length equals 17 residues. Germline values: CDR1 SGHTS, CDR2 YDEGEE. With 7 bases removed from V and 0 bases from J, the gap between germline ends came to 20 bases. Here the CDR3 reads CASLTGPGLLAKNIQYF. In DNA, the CDR3 is TGTGCCAGCCTCACGGGTCCGGGCCTCCTAGCCAAAAACATTCAGTACTTC.

V gene TRBV7-9 combines with J gene TRBJ2-6; D gene ambiguous. The length of the CDR3 is 17 residues. Per the germline V gene, CDR1 is SEHNR and CDR2 is FQNEAQ (reference sequence). Trimming pared 0 bases from V and 0 bases from J, leaving 9 bases between. The CDR3 sequence is CASSLARFSSGANVLTF. The CDR3 DNA reads as TGTGCCAGCAGCTTAGCGCGGTTCTCCTCTGGGGCCAACGTCCTGACTTTC.

The V call is TRBV3-1, the J call TRBJ2-7; the D gene is possibly TRBD2 (6 bases). The V end lost 4 bases, the J end lost 2 bases, and 12 bases lay between the germline ends. The CDR3 has 14 residues. Germline V CDR1 and CDR2: LGHDT, YNNKEL (reference sequence). The CDR3 sequence is CASSPMGLPYEQYF. Written as DNA, the CDR3 is TGTGCCAGCAGCCCCATGGGACTTCCCTACGAGCAGTACTTC.

Only a few counts were recorded for this clonotype. This chain joins TRBV20-1 and TRBJ2-6; 9 bases are shared with TRBD1. The V and J ends lost 1 base and 4 bases, in that order; junction bases with no gene match: 11. CDR1 is DFQATT, CDR2 SNEGSKA, per germline (reference sequence). The CDR3 has 18 residues. The CDR3 coding sequence is TGCAGTGCTAGAGTGGGGACAGGGAAGTTGTCCGGGGCCAACGTCCTGACTTTC. It translates to CSARVGTGKLSGANVLTF.

The chain is built from TRBV20-1 and TRBJ2-4; a weak D match, TRBD2 (6 bases). The J call may be in error: the DNA end matches TRBJ2-7 better. Germline V CDR1 and CDR2: DFQATT, SNEGSKA (reference sequence). The CDR3 runs 15 residues. The CDR3 DNA sequence: TGCAGTGCTAGAACTCCCTCCGGGAGAATCTACGAGCAGTACTTC. Protein product: CSARTPSGRIYEQYF.

V and J are TRBV5-1 and TRBJ1-5; TRBD1 is a possible D gene (6 bases). Trimming removed 4 bases at V and 4 bases at J, with 15 bases between. Per germline, CDR1 SGHRS and CDR2 YFSETQ. The CDR3 loop spans 15 amino acids. CDR3 coding DNA: TGCGCCAGCAGCGTCACCGGGACACCTAATCAGCCCCAGCATTTT. Protein product: CASSVTGTPNQPQHF.

The chain recombines TRBV5-6 with TRBJ2-5; 8 bases align to TRBD2. Germline values: CDR1 SGHDT, CDR2 YYEEEE. V was pared by 0 bases and J by 1 base, with 5 bases of the junction left unmatched. The CDR3 covers 16 residues. The CDR3: CASSLALAGTQETQYF. The CDR3 nucleotides read TGTGCCAGCAGCTTGGCATTAGCGGGGACCCAAGAGACCCAGTACTTC.

This rearrangement joins TRBV9 to TRBJ2-3; TRBD2 aligns across 9 bases. The CDR3 extends over 19 amino acids. Trimming at V came to 2 bases and at J to 0 bases, leaving 13 bases not matched to a gene. CDR1 is SGDLS, CDR2 YYNGEE, per germline. CDR3: CASSVALASGTSSTDTQYF. CDR3 sequence (DNA): TGTGCCAGCAGCGTGGCTTTGGCTAGCGGGACCTCTAGCACAGATACGCAGTATTTT.

The chain has TRBV5-1 and TRBJ2-1; 11 nucleotides align to TRBD1. This CDR3 contains 15 residues. The germline V gene encodes CDR1 SGHRS and CDR2 YFSETQ. V lost 4 bases and J lost 6; bases outside the gene matches: 6. CDR3 sequence: CASSPGTGGVNEQFF. CDR3 DNA sequence: TGCGCCAGCAGCCCTGGGACAGGGGGAGTCAATGAGCAGTTCTTC.

This clonotype came up a few times. The chain has TRBV6-5 and TRBJ1-2; no firm D call. This CDR3 contains 14 residues. Germline CDR1 MNHEY, CDR2 SVGAGI. The ends were cut back, 4 bases at V and 5 bases at J, with 14 bases in the middle. The CDR3 loop reads CASSSLTKAYGYTF. In DNA, the CDR3 is TGTGCCAGCAGTTCGTTGACAAAAGCATATGGCTACACCTTC.

This chain connects TRBV21-1 to TRBJ2-5; the table names TRBD2, a call not compared with the DNA. TRBV21-1 is termed a pseudogene. The CDR3 totals 18 residues. The CDR3 region is CASNLDWRERGTLAKQYF. CDR3 nucleotides: TGTGCCAGCAACCTTGACTGGCGGGAGAGAGGCACTTTAGCCAAGCAGTACTTC.

CDR3 amino acids: CAIRGGGGTSDTQYF. The CDR3 coding sequence is TGTGCCATCAGGGGGGGCGGGGGCACTTCAGATACGCAGTATTTT. The chain recombines TRBV10-3 with TRBJ2-3; TRBD2 is a possible D gene (7 bases). CDR3 length equals 15 residues. Trimming left V 6 bases short and J 4 bases short, with 17 bases between. Germline values: CDR1 ENHRY, CDR2 SYGVKD.

Notes on this clonotype: At one end the junction does not follow the germline gene, possibly because of a read error. The CDR3 loop is CASSTGSSYERYF. CDR3 DNA sequence: TGCGCCAGCAGCACGGGGAGCTCCTACGAGCGGTACTTC. The chain links TRBV5-1 to TRBJ2-7; D may be TRBD2 (5 bases). The CDR3 loop spans 13 amino acids. CDR1 and CDR2 from the germline V gene are SGHRS and YFSETQ.

This clonotype was detected a few times. The chain links TRBV5-1 to TRBJ2-5; unclear D gene. Germline assignment: CDR1 SGHRS and CDR2 YFSETQ. This CDR3 region has 12 residues. V lost 7 bases, J lost 2 bases, and 9 bases lay in between. CDR3: CASYSGQETQYF. The CDR3 DNA is TGCGCCAGCTATTCAGGACAAGAGACCCAGTACTTC. Supplemented by reference TRBV5-1 and TRBJ2-5, the full variable domain reads KAGVTQTPRYLIKTRGQQVTLSCSPISGHRSVSWYQQTPGQGLQFLFEYFSETQRNKGNFPGRFSGRQFSNSRSEMNVSTLELGDSALYLCASYSGQETQYFGPGTRLLVL.